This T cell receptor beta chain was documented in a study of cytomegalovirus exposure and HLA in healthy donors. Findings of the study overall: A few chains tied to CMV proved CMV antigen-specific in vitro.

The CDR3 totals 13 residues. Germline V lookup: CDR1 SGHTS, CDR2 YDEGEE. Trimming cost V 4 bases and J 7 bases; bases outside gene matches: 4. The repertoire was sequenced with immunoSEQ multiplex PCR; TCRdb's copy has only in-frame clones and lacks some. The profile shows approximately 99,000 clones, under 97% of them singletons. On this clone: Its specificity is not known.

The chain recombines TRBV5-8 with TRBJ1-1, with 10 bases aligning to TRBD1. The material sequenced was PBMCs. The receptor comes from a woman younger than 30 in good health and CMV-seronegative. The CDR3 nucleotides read TGTGCCAGCAGCCTCGGGACAGGGGATGAAGCTTTCTTT. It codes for CASSLGTGDEAFF.